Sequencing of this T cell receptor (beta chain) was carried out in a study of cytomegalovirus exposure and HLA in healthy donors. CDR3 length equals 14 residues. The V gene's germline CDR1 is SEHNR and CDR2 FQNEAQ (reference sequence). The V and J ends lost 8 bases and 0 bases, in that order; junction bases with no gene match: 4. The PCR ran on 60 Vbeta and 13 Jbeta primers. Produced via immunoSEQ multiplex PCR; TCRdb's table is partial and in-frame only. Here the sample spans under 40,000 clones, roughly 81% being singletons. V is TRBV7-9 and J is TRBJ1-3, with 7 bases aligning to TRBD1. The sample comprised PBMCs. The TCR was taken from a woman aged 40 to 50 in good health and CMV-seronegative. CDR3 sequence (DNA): TGTGCCAGCCGGGACAGACGCTCTGGAAACACCATATATTTT. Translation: CASRDRRSGNTIYF.